This T cell receptor (beta chain) comes out of a study of T cell repertoires in cytomegalovirus infection. About the study: Epitope selection comprised recently identified HLA-C-restricted CMV epitopes and well-studied HLA-B-restricted CMV epitopes. Public TCR beta signatures marked donors with CMV infection and the matching HLA. Study results and caveats: The ex vivo response showed dominance by HLA-C-restricted CMV-specific TCR beta clonotypes.

This CDR3 is built from 14 residues. The V and J ends lost 7 bases and 2 bases respectively, with 13 bases between them. MiXCR was run by TCRdb on the reads, yielding one entry per CDR3 protein. The table includes approximately 600,000 distinct CDR3 sequences, 40% detected once. Comment on this clonotype: What it recognizes is unknown.

The rearrangement uses TRBV12-3 or TRBV12-4 and TRBJ2-3, with D hard to call. Sequenced here: cultured PBMCs, sampled from culture after CMV antigen stimulation. The receptor comes from a human donor in good health (CMV status not recorded). Some clones in this sample may be carry-over from other donors' samples. As DNA, the CDR3 is TGTGCCAGCAACCACAGAAGACCCACAGATACGCAGTATTTT. Translated: CASNHRRPTDTQYF.